Shown below are 18 T cell receptor beta chains from a single sample sequenced in a study of CD8 T cells in Susac syndrome. Random hexamers were used to reverse transcribe about 0.45 to 1 ug of RNA. TCRdb re-called the immunoSEQ multiplex PCR reads with MiXCR, one entry per CDR3 protein. This table holds fewer than 150,000 distinct CDR3 sequences, approximately 95% found once. Sequenced: CD8+ T cells from PBMCs. The receptor source for this set is a human donor in good health.

This sequence joins TRBV29-1 and TRBJ2-5; D is unclear. Germline CDR1 and CDR2: SQVTM and ANQGSEA. Trimming pared 2 bases from V and 2 bases from J, leaving 9 bases between. This CDR3 is built from 13 residues. The CDR3 protein is CSVEIELQETQYF. CDR3 nucleotides: TGCAGCGTTGAAATAGAGCTTCAAGAGACCCAGTACTTC.

The V and J genes are TRBV27 and TRBJ2-1; 8 nucleotides align to TRBD2. V lost 4 bases and J lost 12; bases outside the gene matches: 14. CDR1 and CDR2 from the germline V gene are MNHEY and SMNVEV (reference sequence). The CDR3 totals 15 residues. The CDR3 protein is CASSSGGDLMQGQFF. Here the CDR3 DNA reads TGTGCCAGCAGTTCCGGGGGGGATCTGATGCAGGGGCAGTTCTTC.

This clonotype was seen just once. This chain connects TRBV29-1 to TRBJ1-2, with D unclear. Trimming cost V 4 bases and J 7 bases, with 25 bases left between them. The germline CDR1 and CDR2 sequences are SQVTM and ANQGSEA. The length of the CDR3 is 16 residues. The CDR3 sequence: CSVGIPISLPSGGYTF. The CDR3, as DNA: TGCAGCGTTGGCATACCTATCAGCCTACCCTCGGGTGGCTACACCTTC.

The chain couples TRBV30 to TRBJ2-7; D may correspond to TRBD1 or TRBD2 (5 bases each). The CDR3 totals 13 residues. Germline assignment: CDR1 GTSNPN and CDR2 SVGIG (reference sequence). The V end was cut by 3 bases, the J end by 3 bases, with 12 bases between. CDR3 protein: CAWREDTFYEQYF. CDR3 nucleotides: TGTGCCTGGAGGGAGGACACATTCTACGAGCAGTACTTC.

The CDR3 here is CASSLYPGLEDTQYF. As DNA, the CDR3 is TGTGCCAGCAGTTTATACCCGGGACTTGAAGATACGCAGTATTTT. The chain has TRBV27 and TRBJ2-3, with D possibly being TRBD2 (6 bases). CDR1 and CDR2 from the germline V gene are MNHEY and SMNVEV (reference sequence). The V gene lost 1 base and the J gene lost 5 bases, with 13 bases spanning the gap. The CDR3 has 15 amino acids.

The V call is TRBV5-1, the J call TRBJ2-1, with 11 bases lining up with TRBD2. CDR3 size: 14 residues. Germline values: CDR1 SGHRS, CDR2 YFSETQ. V was pared by 4 bases and J by 9 bases, with 6 bases of the junction left unmatched. The CDR3 coding sequence is TGCGCCAGCAGCCCGGGACTAGCGGTTGCTGAGCAGTTCTTC. It specifies CASSPGLAVAEQFF.

The chain couples TRBV4-1 to TRBJ2-1; D remains ambiguous. The CDR3 has 13 amino acids. CDR1 and CDR2 from the germline V gene are MGHRA and YSYEKL. Trimming took off 0 bases at V and 6 bases at J, with 6 bases between the two ends. The CDR3 region has the DNA TGCGCCAGCAGCCAAGATGAGTTCAATGAGCAGTTCTTC. Translated: CASSQDEFNEQFF.

This chain joins TRBV20-1 and TRBJ2-2; D is ambiguous. Per the germline V gene, CDR1 is DFQATT and CDR2 is SNEGSKA (reference sequence). V lost 2 bases, J lost 3 bases, and 4 bases lay in between. This CDR3 contains 12 residues. The CDR3 is CSARLDTGELFF. The CDR3 region has the DNA TGCAGTGCTAGACTCGACACCGGGGAGCTGTTTTTT.

The chain employs TRBV7-6 and TRBJ2-7; possibly TRBD2 for D (6 bases). The CDR3 extends over 14 amino acids. Germline lookup yields CDR1 SGHVS and CDR2 FNYEAQ. Trimming stripped 7 bases from V and 2 bases from J, with 15 bases between. The CDR3 DNA sequence: TGTGCCAGCATCCCGGAGGGCGGCCCCTACGAGCAGTACTTC. Amino acids: CASIPEGGPYEQYF. Supplemented by reference TRBV7-6 and TRBJ2-7, the full variable domain reads GAGVSQSPRYKVTKRGQDVALRCDPISGHVSLYWYRQALGQGPEFLTYFNYEAQQDKSGLPNDRFSAERPEGSISTLTIQRTEQRDSAMYRCASIPEGGPYEQYFGPGTRLTVT.

This rearrangement joins TRBV20-1 to TRBJ2-7; D unresolved. The germline V gene has CDR1 DFQATT and CDR2 SNEGSKA (reference sequence). The CDR3 covers 12 residues. Trimming removed 5 bases at V and 4 bases at J, with 12 bases between. CDR3 sequence reads: CSAPGRIYEQYF. The CDR3 DNA reads as TGCAGTGCTCCTGGACGGATTTACGAGCAGTACTTC.

The V and J genes are TRBV7-9 and TRBJ1-1, with D possibly being TRBD1 (6 bases). The germline V and J ends were trimmed by 6 bases and 3 bases, with 11 bases remaining between them. CDR3 length equals 13 residues. CDR1 is SEHNR, CDR2 FQNEAQ, per germline (reference sequence). CDR3 sequence: CASSFRGHTEAFF. CDR3 in DNA: TGTGCCAGCAGTTTCAGGGGACACACTGAAGCTTTCTTT.

The V call is TRBV20-1, the J call TRBJ2-4; maybe TRBD1 (5 bases). The CDR3 has 12 amino acids. Looked up from germline, CDR1 is DFQATT and CDR2 is SNEGSKA (reference sequence). The V end was cut by 6 bases, the J end by 8 bases, with 14 bases between. DNA for the CDR3: TGCAGTGCACCGGACACCTCCTACATTCAGTACTTC. Amino acids: CSAPDTSYIQYF.

The V gene is TRBV25-1, the J gene TRBJ2-1, with TRBD1 matching over 7 bases. Germline-derived CDR1 and CDR2 are MGHDK and SYGVNS. CDR3 size: 14 residues. The junction had 4 bases not matched to a gene; V was cut back by 6 bases and J by 2 bases. The CDR3 DNA reads as TGTGCCAGCAGCATCGGGACAGCCTACAATGAGCAGTTCTTC. As protein: CASSIGTAYNEQFF.

CDR3 nucleotides: TGTGCCAGCAGTTATGAACAAGGCTACACCTTC. Protein: CASSYEQGYTF. This chain links TRBV6-2 or TRBV6-3 with TRBJ1-2, with unresolved D. V lost 3 bases and J 8 bases, leaving 7 bases between the germline ends. Germline CDR1 MNHEY, CDR2 SVGEGT. The CDR3 covers 11 residues.

The chain couples TRBV7-9 to TRBJ2-3, with D possibly matching TRBD2 (5 bases). The germline V gene has CDR1 SEHNR and CDR2 FQNEAQ (reference sequence). There are 13 residues in the CDR3. V lost 5 bases and J 5 bases, leaving 11 bases between the germline ends. CDR3 amino acids: CASSPRDVDTQYF. The CDR3 nucleotides are TGTGCCAGCAGCCCGAGGGATGTAGATACGCAGTATTTT.

V and J are TRBV29-1 and TRBJ1-3; D unclear. Germline loops: CDR1 SQVTM, CDR2 ANQGSEA. Trimming took off 5 bases at V and 2 bases at J, with 10 bases between the two ends. This CDR3 region has 13 residues. CDR3 nucleotides: TGCAGCGTTCGGGCGACCACTGGAAACACCATATATTTT. Translated: CSVRATTGNTIYF.

The chain combines TRBV9 with TRBJ1-4, with a weak D call TRBD1 (5 bases). The CDR3 spans 14 residues. CDR1 SGDLS and CDR2 YYNGEE come from the germline V gene. Trimming took off 5 bases at V and 4 bases at J, with 12 bases between the two ends. This CDR3 is CASSVGTLNEKLFF. The CDR3 nucleotides are TGTGCCAGCAGTGTCGGGACTCTTAATGAAAAACTGTTTTTT.

This chain joins TRBV6-1 and TRBJ2-1; 11 bases are a match to TRBD1. The CDR3 runs to 12 residues. V shed 10 bases, J shed 9 bases, and the junction held 5 bases outside the gene matches. Germline V gives CDR1 MNHNS, CDR2 SASEGT. The CDR3 DNA is TGTGCCATCGCGGACAGGGGGCTTGAGCAGTTCTTC. It specifies CAIADRGLEQFF.